This entry features one T cell receptor beta chain sequence. The protocol was immunoSEQ multiplex PCR, while the TCRdb copy is restricted to in-frame clones and leaves out a portion. The sample carries approximately 160,000 clones, approximately 81% recorded once. These data originate in a study of blood T cell repertoires in COVID-19. This CDR3 is 16 amino acids long. V lost 6 bases to trimming and J lost 4 bases; unmatched junction nucleotides: 12. The germline gives CDR1 WNHNN, CDR2 SYGVQD (reference sequence). The origin of this receptor is a woman in her fifties or sixties who had recovered from COVID-19. Sequenced material: PBMCs or T cells enriched from blood (not recorded which). The chain recombines TRBV10-1 with TRBJ2-7; 10 bases match TRBD2. In DNA form, the CDR3 reads TGCGCCAGCAGACCTAGACCTAGCGGGAGTTGGTACGAGCAGTACTTC. Protein: CASRPRPSGSWYEQYF.